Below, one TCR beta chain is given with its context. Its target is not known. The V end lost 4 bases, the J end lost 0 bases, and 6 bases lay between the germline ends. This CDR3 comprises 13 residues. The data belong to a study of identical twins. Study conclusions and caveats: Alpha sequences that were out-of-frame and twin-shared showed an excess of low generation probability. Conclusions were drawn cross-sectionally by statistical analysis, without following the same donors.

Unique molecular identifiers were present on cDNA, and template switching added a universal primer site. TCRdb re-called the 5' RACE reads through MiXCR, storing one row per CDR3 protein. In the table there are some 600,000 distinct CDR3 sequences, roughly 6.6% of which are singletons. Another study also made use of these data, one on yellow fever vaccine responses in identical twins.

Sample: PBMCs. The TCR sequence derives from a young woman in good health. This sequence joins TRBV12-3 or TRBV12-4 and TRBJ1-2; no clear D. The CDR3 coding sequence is TGTGCCAGCAGTTCTTCCTCTAACTATGGCTACACCTTC. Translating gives CASSSSSNYGYTF.